This TCR beta chain came from a study of cytomegalovirus exposure and HLA in healthy donors. Overall study: Caucasian-associated ancestry cluster membership applied to around 76% of approximately 400 genotyped donors.

Researchers ran the PCR with 60 Vbeta and 13 Jbeta primers. Sequencing used immunoSEQ multiplex PCR; TCRdb keeps in-frame clones, though not all of them. In all, the sample yields around 97,000 clones. J was trimmed by 8 bases and V by 5 bases; bases with no gene match: 10. The CDR3 runs 14 residues. Germline-derived CDR1 and CDR2 are SGHTA and FQGNSA. Sequencing input: PBMCs. The receptor's source is a man aged 35 to 55 in good health and CMV-seronegative. The V and J genes are TRBV7-2 and TRBJ1-2; 8 nucleotides line up with TRBD1. CDR3 in amino acids: CASSENRGQAGYTF. CDR3 coding DNA: TGTGCCAGCAGCGAAAATAGGGGACAGGCCGGCTACACCTTC.